This paragraph covers one TCR beta chain sequence. The junction departs from germline at one end; a sequencing error may be responsible. This sample stems from a study of post-analysis software for immune sequencing data. About the research overall: Relapsing-remitting, secondary progressive and progressive-relapsing courses of multiple sclerosis were included.

Unique molecular identifiers were built into the TCR beta cDNA libraries. TCRdb ran MiXCR on the PCR reads and lists one entry per CDR3 protein. The data hold roughly 540,000 distinct CDR3 sequences, with 34% observed a single time. The sequence derives from a girl aged 2-17 years with multiple sclerosis. The sequenced sample was blood.

Here the CDR3 DNA reads TGTGCCTGCTCACCGGACAGGGGCACTGAAGCTTTCTTT. Its protein product is CACSPDRGTEAFF. The chain carries TRBV18 and TRBJ1-1; 9 bases map to TRBD1. Germline-derived CDR1 and CDR2 are KGHSH and LQKENI. This CDR3 has 13 residues.